This T cell receptor (beta chain) was sequenced during a study of cytomegalovirus exposure and HLA in healthy donors. General study points: Previous analysis showed most TCR beta V segments were productive about 87% or about 30% of the time. Roughly uniform depth of sequencing across donors was assumed in presence/absence analyses.

The CDR3 has 17 residues. The germline gives CDR1 MDHEN, CDR2 SYDVKM. The V gene end was trimmed by 4 bases and the J gene end by 0 bases; junction bases not matched to a gene: 10. About this clone: The antigen remains undetermined.

The PCR employed 60 Vbeta primers together with 13 Jbeta primers. Methods used by the authors: The authors later counted roughly 77 million unique TCR beta chains, roughly 11 million of them shared. The repertoire was sequenced with immunoSEQ multiplex PCR; TCRdb's copy has only in-frame clones and lacks some. That table is the source of V, J and clone size, and D and trimming were worked out from the DNA. The data contain some 120,000 clones, around four fifths of them singletons. This rearrangement joins TRBV28 to TRBJ2-7, with 9 nucleotides matching TRBD2. This receptor was identified in a woman aged 40 to 50 in good health and CMV-seropositive. The source material was PBMCs. This CDR3 is CASSSRRAGGGSYEQYF. CDR3 sequence (DNA): TGTGCCAGCAGTTCCCGAAGAGCGGGAGGTGGCTCCTACGAGCAGTACTTC.